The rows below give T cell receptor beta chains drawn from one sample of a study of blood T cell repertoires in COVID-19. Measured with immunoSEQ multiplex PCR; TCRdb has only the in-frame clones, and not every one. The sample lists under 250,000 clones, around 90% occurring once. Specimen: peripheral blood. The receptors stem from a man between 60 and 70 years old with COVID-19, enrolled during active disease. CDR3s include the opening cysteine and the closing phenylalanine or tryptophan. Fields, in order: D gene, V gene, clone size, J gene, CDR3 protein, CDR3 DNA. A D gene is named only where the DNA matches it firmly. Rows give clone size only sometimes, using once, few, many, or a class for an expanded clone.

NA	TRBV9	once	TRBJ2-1	CASSVALTAPQFF	TGTGCCAGCAGCGTAGCGCTGACAGCGCCACAGTTCTTC
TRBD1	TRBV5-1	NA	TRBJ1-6	CASSLAPTGESPLHF	TGCGCCAGCAGCTTGGCCCCGACAGGGGAATCACCCCTCCACTTT
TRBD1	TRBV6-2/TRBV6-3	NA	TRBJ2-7	CASSLNLGQGNYEQYF	TGTGCCAGCAGTTTAAATCTCGGACAGGGGAACTACGAGCAGTACTTC
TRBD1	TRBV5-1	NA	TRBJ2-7	CASSTNPGQGYEQYF	TGCGCCAGCAGCACTAATCCGGGACAGGGCTACGAGCAGTACTTC
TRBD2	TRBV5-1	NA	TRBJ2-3	CASSLAGLAGGLRTDTQYF	TGCGCCAGCAGCTTGGCGGGACTAGCGGGGGGCCTTCGCACAGATACGCAGTATTTT
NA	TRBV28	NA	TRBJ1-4	CASSRQYFGEKLFF	TGTGCCAGCAGCCGACAGTATTTCGGTGAAAAACTGTTTTTT
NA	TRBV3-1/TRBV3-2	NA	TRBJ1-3	CASSQDLSRVYSGNTIYF	TGTGCCAGCAGCCAAGACTTGAGCCGGGTTTACTCTGGAAACACCATATATTTT
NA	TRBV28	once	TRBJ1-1	CASSLRMGGVVNTEAFF	TGTGCCAGCAGTTTAAGAATGGGAGGGGTAGTGAACACTGAAGCTTTCTTT
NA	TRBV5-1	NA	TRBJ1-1	CASSLVGRRGTEAFF	TGCGCCAGCAGCTTGGTGGGCAGGCGTGGCACTGAAGCTTTCTTT
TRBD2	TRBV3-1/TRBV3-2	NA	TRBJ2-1	CASSQDLVSGGRNEQFF	TGTGCCAGCAGCCAAGATCTTGTGTCGGGGGGGCGTAATGAGCAGTTCTTC
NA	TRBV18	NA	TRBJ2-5	CASSPGPQETQYF	TGTGCCAGCTCTCCTGGGCCACAAGAGACCCAGTACTTC
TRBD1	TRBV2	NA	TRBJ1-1	CASSIQGSNTEAFF	TGTGCCAGCAGTATACAGGGGTCGAACACTGAAGCTTTCTTT
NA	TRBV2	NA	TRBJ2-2	CASTTARNTGELFF	TGTGCCAGCACAACGGCTAGGAACACCGGGGAGCTGTTTTTT
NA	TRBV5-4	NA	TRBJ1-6	CASSFTKRDSPLHF	TGTGCCAGCAGCTTCACAAAGCGGGATTCACCCCTCCACTTT
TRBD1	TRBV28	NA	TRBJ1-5	CASSQPQGASNQPQHF	TGTGCCAGCAGCCAGCCACAGGGGGCGAGCAATCAGCCCCAGCATTTT
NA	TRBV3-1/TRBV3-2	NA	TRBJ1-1	CASSPPEGNTEAFF	TGTGCCAGCAGCCCCCCAGAGGGGAACACTGAAGCTTTCTTT
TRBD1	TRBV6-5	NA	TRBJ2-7	CASSHEQGKQYF	TGTGCCAGCAGTCACGAACAGGGGAAGCAGTACTTC
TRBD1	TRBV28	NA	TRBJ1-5	CASSLGTGGNQPQHF	TGTGCCAGCAGTTTAGGGACAGGAGGGAATCAGCCCCAGCATTTT
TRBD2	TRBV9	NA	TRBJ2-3	CASSSPGGIGTDTQYF	TGTGCCAGCAGCTCCCCGGGGGGGATCGGCACAGATACGCAGTATTTT
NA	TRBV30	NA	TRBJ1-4	CAATVGAWDEKLFF	TGTGCTGCGACTGTAGGGGCCTGGGATGAAAAACTGTTTTTT
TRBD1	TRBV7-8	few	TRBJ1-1	CASSLWTGEISSNEAFF	TGTGCCAGCAGCTTATGGACAGGGGAGATTTCGTCGAATGAAGCTTTCTTT
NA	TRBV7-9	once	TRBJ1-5	CASSGGNNQPQHF	TGTGCCAGCAGCGGCGGTAACAATCAGCCCCAGCATTTT
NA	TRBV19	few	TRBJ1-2	CASSPSGGDLFREGYTF	TGTGCCAGTAGTCCTTCCGGCGGGGACCTATTTCGGGAGGGCTACACCTTC
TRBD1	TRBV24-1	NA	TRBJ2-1	CATSDSPGQGSDEQFF	TGTGCCACCAGTGATTCTCCGGGACAGGGGAGCGATGAGCAGTTCTTC
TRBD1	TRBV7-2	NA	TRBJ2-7	CASSLATYDRDEQYF	TGTGCCAGCAGCTTAGCTACCTATGACAGGGACGAGCAGTACTTC
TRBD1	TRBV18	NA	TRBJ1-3	CASSPNPGGGGNTIYF	TGTGCCAGCTCGCCGAACCCAGGGGGCGGTGGAAACACCATATATTTT
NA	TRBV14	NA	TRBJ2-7	CASSQLDTSSYEQYF	TGTGCCAGCAGCCAATTGGACACGAGCTCCTACGAGCAGTACTTC
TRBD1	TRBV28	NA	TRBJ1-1	CASSLLGGQGNTEAFF	TGTGCCAGCAGTTTACTCGGCGGACAGGGGAACACTGAAGCTTTCTTT
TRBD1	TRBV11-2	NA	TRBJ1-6	CASRTGSGTVSPLHF	TGTGCCAGCAGGACAGGGTCAGGGACGGTATCACCCCTCCACTTT
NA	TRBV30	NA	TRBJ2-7	CALARTVLGEQYF	TGTGCCTTGGCCCGGACAGTCCTTGGAGAGCAGTACTTC
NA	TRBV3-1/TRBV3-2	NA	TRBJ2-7	CASSQVRSPGTHTYEQYF	TGTGCCAGCAGCCAAGTCCGATCCCCCGGGACACATACCTACGAGCAGTACTTC
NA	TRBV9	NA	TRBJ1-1	CASSVGTDRNTEAFF	TGTGCCAGCAGCGTAGGCACAGACAGGAACACTGAAGCTTTCTTT
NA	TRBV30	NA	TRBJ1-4	CAWSHDSNEKLFF	TGTGCCTGGAGCCACGACAGCAATGAAAAACTGTTTTTT
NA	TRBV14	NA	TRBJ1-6	CASSQLSSPLHF	TGTGCCAGCAGCCAACTAAGTTCACCCCTCCACTTT
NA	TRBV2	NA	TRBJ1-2	CASGLARGYTF	TGTGCCAGCGGCCTAGCTCGGGGCTACACCTTC